This T cell receptor beta chain is from a study of T cells in Graves' hyperthyroidism and ophthalmopathy. Overall study results and limits: Ophthalmopathy prediction by the model preceded onset by a median roughly 6 months. Ophthalmopathy was separated from stable hyperthyroidism by a 13 V-J model.

Reasons for excluding patients were uncontrolled infection, other autoimmune disease, pregnancy or lactation. Each diagnosis was grounded in clinical symptoms, serum thyroxine and TRAb, thyroid ultrasound, and orbital computed tomography. There are a few counts of this clonotype. Its target is not known. The CDR3 loop spans 13 amino acids. The ends were cut back, 9 bases at V and 0 bases at J, with 11 bases in the middle. Looked up from germline, CDR1 is KGHDR and CDR2 is SFDVKD. It was RNA transcripts that yielded the amplified TCR beta CDR3 regions. During a first-round RT-PCR of the TCR CDR3, the HTBI primer set was used. Each CDR3 protein is one row after TCRdb ran MiXCR on the multiplex PCR reads. The sample lists 660,000 or so distinct CDR3 sequences; nearly 45% were seen once.

The V call is TRBV24-1, the J call TRBJ2-7; tentatively, D is TRBD2 (6 bases). The sample consisted of peripheral blood or thyroid tissue (not recorded which). This receptor was identified in an adult man with Graves' disease, either hyperthyroidism or ophthalmopathy (not recorded which). CDR3 nucleotide sequence: TGTGCCACCTCGGACGGGAGCTCCTACGAGCAGTACTTC. Residues: CATSDGSSYEQYF.